The rows below give T cell receptor beta chains drawn from one sample of a study of T cells after yellow fever vaccination. TCRdb reprocessed the 5' RACE reads via MiXCR and lists one record per CDR3 protein. Altogether 20,000 to 25,000 distinct CDR3 sequences are present, around 3.4% being singletons, with the ten largest covering approximately 0.94%. Material: PBMCs, either bulk or a sorted T-cell subset (CD4+, CD8+, memory, or dextramer-sorted; not recorded which), obtained roughly 47 days after the first yellow fever vaccination. The receptor set was obtained from a man between 18 and 35 years old who received the YFV17D yellow fever vaccine. Both conserved end residues are part of each CDR3. D genes are given only for firm matches. Each size is once, few, many, or a class for an expanded clone.

V: TRBV7-3
D: TRBD1
size: many
J: TRBJ2-2
CDR3: CASSLTGGFGELFF

V: TRBV3-1
D: NA
size: many
J: TRBJ1-2
CDR3: CASSQAAIANYGYTF

V: TRBV4-2
D: NA
size: few
J: TRBJ1-4
CDR3: CASSQVDEKLFF

V: TRBV7-2
D: NA
size: many
J: TRBJ2-3
CDR3: CASSLAGPTDTQYF

V: TRBV6-5
D: NA
size: many
J: TRBJ1-3
CDR3: CASSYHYGGGSGNTIYF

V: TRBV5-1
D: NA
size: many
J: TRBJ2-5
CDR3: CASSFGTLETQYF

V: TRBV9
D: NA
size: many
J: TRBJ1-1
CDR3: CASSDRQGLQNTEAFF

V: TRBV20-1
D: NA
size: many
J: TRBJ2-1
CDR3: CSASDWGAQGQFF

V: TRBV5-4
D: TRBD2
size: many
J: TRBJ2-5
CDR3: CASSAGVQETQYF

V: TRBV10-3
D: NA
size: medium-sized
J: TRBJ2-3
CDR3: CATGTTDTQYF

V: TRBV5-6
D: NA
size: many
J: TRBJ1-6
CDR3: CASSLGLSPPLHF

V: TRBV4-1
D: NA
size: many
J: TRBJ1-5
CDR3: CASSERHVSNQPQHF

V: TRBV9
D: TRBD2
size: many
J: TRBJ2-3
CDR3: CASSLFGGTDTQYF

V: TRBV5-1
D: TRBD1
size: many
J: TRBJ2-6
CDR3: CASSPDRAGANVLTF

V: TRBV6-5
D: NA
size: many
J: TRBJ1-2
CDR3: CASSTGLYGYTF